This T cell receptor beta chain was sequenced during a study of breast tumors, draining lymph nodes, adjacent tissues. One entry per CDR3 protein results from TCRdb running MiXCR on the multiplex PCR reads. The sample includes about 180,000 distinct CDR3 sequences, around a third of them seen just once. Trimming removed 1 base from V and 4 bases from J; junction bases left unmatched: 5. Germline assignment: CDR1 SGHAT and CDR2 FQNNGV. This CDR3 contains 16 residues. Breast cancer patients provided tissue from their axillary draining lymph nodes. Ten or more counts support this clonotype. Antigen specificity is unknown. Study findings and constraints: Tumor and nontumor repertoires were significantly more similar in luminal-like than in basal-like breast cancer. The lymph node origin of tumor T cells was framed as consistent with a hypothesis, not demonstrated.

The chain recombines TRBV11-2 with TRBJ2-2, with TRBD2 matching over 8 bases. The sequence came from a female donor with breast cancer. Some clones in this sample may be carry-over from other donors' samples. Material: axillary lymph node tissue. The CDR3 reads CASSLAVAGFTGELFF. DNA of the CDR3: TGTGCCAGCAGCTTAGCGGTAGCGGGATTCACCGGGGAGCTGTTTTTT.